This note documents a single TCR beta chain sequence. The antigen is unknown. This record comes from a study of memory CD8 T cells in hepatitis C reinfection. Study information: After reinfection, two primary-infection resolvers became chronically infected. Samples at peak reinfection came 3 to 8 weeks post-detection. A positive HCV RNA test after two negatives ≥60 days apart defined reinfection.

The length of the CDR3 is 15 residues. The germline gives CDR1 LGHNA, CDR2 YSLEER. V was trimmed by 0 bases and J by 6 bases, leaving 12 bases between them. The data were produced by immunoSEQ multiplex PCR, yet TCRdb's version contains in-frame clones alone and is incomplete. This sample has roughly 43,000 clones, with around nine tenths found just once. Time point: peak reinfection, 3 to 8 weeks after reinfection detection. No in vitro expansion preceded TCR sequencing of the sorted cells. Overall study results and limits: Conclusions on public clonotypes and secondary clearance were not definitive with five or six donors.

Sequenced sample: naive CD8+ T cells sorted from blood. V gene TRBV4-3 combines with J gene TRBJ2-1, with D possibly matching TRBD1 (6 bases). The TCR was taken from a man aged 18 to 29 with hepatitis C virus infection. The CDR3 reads CASSQERTDANEQFF. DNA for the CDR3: TGCGCCAGCAGCCAAGAAAGGACAGACGCCAATGAGCAGTTCTTC.